The 8 T cell receptor beta chains presented below share a single source sample, sequenced in a study of cytomegalovirus exposure and HLA in healthy donors. A multiplex PCR was run with 60 Vbeta primers and 13 Jbeta primers. The data were produced by immunoSEQ multiplex PCR, yet TCRdb's version contains in-frame clones alone and is incomplete. This table has 100,000 to 150,000 clones, roughly 77% appearing once. The sample was PBMCs. These receptors originate from a man aged 18 to 30 in good health and CMV-seronegative.

The V call is TRBV7-2, the J call TRBJ1-1; 7 bases fit TRBD1. Germline V gene data show CDR1 as SGHTA and CDR2 as FQGNSA. V was clipped by 4 bases and J by 11 bases; unmatched bases: 10. This CDR3 contains 13 residues. The CDR3 region is CASSSDRALTAFF. The CDR3 DNA reads as TGTGCCAGCAGCTCCGACAGGGCTTTAACGGCTTTCTTT.

This clone has a handful of counts. The chain combines TRBV9 with TRBJ1-2; TRBD1 is a possible D gene (5 bases). Germline assignment: CDR1 SGDLS and CDR2 YYNGEE. The CDR3 contains 14 residues. V lost 2 bases, J lost 7 bases, and 15 bases lay in between. CDR3 protein: CASSVFQGNGGYTF. CDR3 nucleotide sequence: TGTGCCAGCAGCGTCTTCCAGGGAAACGGTGGCTACACCTTC.

This clone was seen only once. This CDR3 reads CASSPASLSTDTQYF. DNA for the CDR3: TGCGCCAGCAGCCCCGCCAGTTTAAGCACAGATACGCAGTATTTT. V is TRBV5-1 and J is TRBJ2-3; D is uncertain. V was trimmed by 4 bases and J by 0 bases, leaving 12 bases between them. Germline values: CDR1 SGHRS, CDR2 YFSETQ. CDR3 length equals 15 residues.

In this sample, this clone turned up once. The chain is built from TRBV6-5 and TRBJ1-2; 7 bases agree with TRBD1. V was pared by 6 bases and J by 6 bases, with 13 bases of the junction left unmatched. The germline CDR1 and CDR2 sequences are MNHEY and SVGAGI. CDR3 size: 15 residues. Here the CDR3 DNA reads TGTGCCAGCAGACCGACAGGGATAAGAACGGATGGCTACACCTTC. Its translation is CASRPTGIRTDGYTF.

This chain uses TRBV5-6 with TRBJ2-1; 7 bases line up with TRBD1. V was pared by 4 bases and J by 7 bases, with 11 bases of the junction left unmatched. The CDR3 consists of 15 residues. Germline CDR1 SGHDT, CDR2 YYEEEE. The CDR3: CASSVTGVPTNEQFF. In DNA, the CDR3 is TGTGCCAGCAGCGTTACAGGGGTACCCACTAATGAGCAGTTCTTC.

V is TRBV9 and J is TRBJ1-1; 8 bases map to TRBD1. Unmatched junction bases numbered 8, after V lost 4 bases and J lost 9 bases. The germline CDR1 and CDR2 sequences are SGDLS and YYNGEE. CDR3 length equals 13 residues. The CDR3 sequence is CASSPGQVGQAFF. The CDR3 DNA follows: TGTGCCAGCAGCCCGGGACAGGTTGGCCAAGCTTTCTTT.

The J gene is TRBJ1-1, the V gene TRBV11-3; D is uncertain. With 5 bases removed from V and 1 base from J, the gap between germline ends came to 8 bases. The CDR3 length is 13 residues. From germline, CDR1 is SGHNT and CDR2 YENEEA. CDR3 sequence: CASSLGRNTEAFF. The CDR3 DNA reads as TGTGCCAGCAGCCTTGGGAGGAACACTGAAGCTTTCTTT.

V usage is TRBV27 and J usage is TRBJ1-2; D not resolved. Deletions cut 0 bases from V and 5 bases from J, with 4 bases between. The germline V gene has CDR1 MNHEY and CDR2 SMNVEV (reference sequence). This CDR3 comprises 12 residues. CDR3 sequence: CASSLSRYGYTF. In DNA, the CDR3 is TGTGCCAGCAGTTTATCTCGGTATGGCTACACCTTC.